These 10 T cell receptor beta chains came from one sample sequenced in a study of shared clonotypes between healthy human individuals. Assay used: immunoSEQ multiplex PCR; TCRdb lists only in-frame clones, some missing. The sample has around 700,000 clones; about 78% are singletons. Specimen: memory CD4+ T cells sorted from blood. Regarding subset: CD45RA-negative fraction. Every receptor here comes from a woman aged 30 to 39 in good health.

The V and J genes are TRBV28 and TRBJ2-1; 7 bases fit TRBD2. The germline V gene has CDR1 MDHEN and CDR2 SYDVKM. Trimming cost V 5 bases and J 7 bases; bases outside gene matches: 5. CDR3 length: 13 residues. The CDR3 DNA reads TGTGCCAGCAGTCGAGGTAGCGGGAATGAGCAGTTCTTC. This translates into CASSRGSGNEQFF.

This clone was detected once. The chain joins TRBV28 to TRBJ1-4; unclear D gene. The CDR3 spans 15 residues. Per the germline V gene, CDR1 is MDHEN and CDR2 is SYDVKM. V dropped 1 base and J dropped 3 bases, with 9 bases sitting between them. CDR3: CASSLLAEANEKLFF. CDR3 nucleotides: TGTGCCAGCAGTTTATTGGCGGAGGCTAATGAAAAACTGTTTTTT.

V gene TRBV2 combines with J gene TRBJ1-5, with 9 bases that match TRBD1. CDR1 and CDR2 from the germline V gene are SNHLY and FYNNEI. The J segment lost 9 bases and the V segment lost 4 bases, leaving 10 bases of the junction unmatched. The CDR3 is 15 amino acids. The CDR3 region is CASSVGQGLKVPQHF. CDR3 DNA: TGTGCCAGCAGTGTCGGACAGGGGCTAAAAGTGCCCCAGCATTTT. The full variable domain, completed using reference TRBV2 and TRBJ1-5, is EPEVTQTPSHQVTQMGQEVILRCVPISNHLYFYWYRQILGQKVEFLVSFYNNEISEKSEIFDDQFSVERPDGSNFTLKIRSTKLEDSAMYFCASSVGQGLKVPQHFGDGTRLSIL.

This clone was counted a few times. The CDR3 nucleotides read TGTGCCAGCAGCCTTAGCGGGATATACAATGAGCAGTTCTTC. Amino acid sequence: CASSLSGIYNEQFF. The chain couples TRBV7-2 to TRBJ2-1; 8 bases align to TRBD2. The J segment lost 4 bases and the V segment lost 5 bases, leaving 4 bases of the junction unmatched. The CDR3 totals 14 residues. Germline V gene data show CDR1 as SGHTA and CDR2 as FQGNSA.

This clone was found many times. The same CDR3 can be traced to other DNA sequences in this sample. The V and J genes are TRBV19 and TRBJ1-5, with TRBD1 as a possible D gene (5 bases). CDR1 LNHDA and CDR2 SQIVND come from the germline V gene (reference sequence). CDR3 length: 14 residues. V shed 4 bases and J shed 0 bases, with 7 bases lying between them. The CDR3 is CASSRQNSNQPQHF. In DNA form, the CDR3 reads TGTGCCAGTAGTAGACAGAATAGCAATCAGCCCCAGCATTTT. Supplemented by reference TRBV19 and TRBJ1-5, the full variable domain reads DGGITQSPKYLFRKEGQNVTLSCEQNLNHDAMYWYRQDPGQGLRLIYYSQIVNDFQKGDIAEGYSVSREKKESFPLTVTSAQKNPTAFYLCASSRQNSNQPQHFGDGTRLSIL.

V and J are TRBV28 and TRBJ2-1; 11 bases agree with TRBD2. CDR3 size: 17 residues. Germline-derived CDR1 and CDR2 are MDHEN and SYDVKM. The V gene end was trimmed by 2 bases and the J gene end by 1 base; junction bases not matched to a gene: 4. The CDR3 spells CASSLTTSGKSYNEQFF. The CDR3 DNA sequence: TGTGCCAGCAGTTTAACGACTAGCGGGAAATCCTACAATGAGCAGTTCTTC.

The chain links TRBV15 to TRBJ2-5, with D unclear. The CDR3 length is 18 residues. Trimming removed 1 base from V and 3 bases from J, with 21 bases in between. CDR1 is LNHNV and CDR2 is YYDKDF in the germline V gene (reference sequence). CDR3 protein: CATSRGTVGSGVEETQYF. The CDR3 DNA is TGTGCCACCAGCAGAGGAACCGTAGGCTCTGGAGTAGAAGAGACCCAGTACTTC.

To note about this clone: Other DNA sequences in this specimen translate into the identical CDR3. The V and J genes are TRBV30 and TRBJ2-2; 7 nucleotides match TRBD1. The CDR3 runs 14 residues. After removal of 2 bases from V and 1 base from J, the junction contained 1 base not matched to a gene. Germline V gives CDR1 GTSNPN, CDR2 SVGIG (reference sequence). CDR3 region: CAWSRQGNTGELFF. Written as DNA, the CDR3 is TGTGCCTGGAGTAGACAGGGGAACACCGGGGAGCTGTTTTTT.

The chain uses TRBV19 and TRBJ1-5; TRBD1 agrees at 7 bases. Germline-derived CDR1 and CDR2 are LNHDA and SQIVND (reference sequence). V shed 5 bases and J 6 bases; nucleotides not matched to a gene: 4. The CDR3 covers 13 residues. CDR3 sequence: CASSPTGSQPQHF. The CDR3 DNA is TGTGCCAGTAGTCCGACAGGGAGTCAGCCCCAGCATTTT.

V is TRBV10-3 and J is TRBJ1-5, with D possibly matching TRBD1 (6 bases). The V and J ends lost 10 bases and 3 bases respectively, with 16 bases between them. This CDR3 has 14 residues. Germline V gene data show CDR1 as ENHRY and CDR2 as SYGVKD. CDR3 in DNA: TGTGCCAGCAGATTTACAGGGTCCAATCAGCCCCAGCATTTT. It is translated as CASRFTGSNQPQHF.